This T cell receptor (beta chain) derives from a study of blood T cell repertoires in COVID-19. Study in general: COVID-19 samples collected from the United States, Italy and Spain covered acute and convalescent phases. PBMCs, B-cell-depleted T cells, or T cells provided the cDNA or gDNA that made up the material.

In the authors' methods: Reference gene primer amplification yielded estimated nucleated cell counts. Sequencing used immunoSEQ multiplex PCR; TCRdb keeps in-frame clones, though not all of them. The V and J calls and the clone size are those of that table, but D and trimming were determined from the DNA. This sample has about 120,000 clones, with approximately 81% found just once. This CDR3 has 16 residues. Looked up from germline, CDR1 is LNHDA and CDR2 is SQIVND (reference sequence). Trimming cost V 3 bases and J 2 bases, with 17 bases left between them. The chain combines TRBV19 with TRBJ2-7; D may be TRBD2 (5 bases). Specimen: peripheral blood. This TCR was sampled from a man aged 55 to 70 with acute or convalescent COVID-19. CDR3 coding DNA: TGTGCCAGTAGTATTTCGGCATCCCGGGGAACCTACGAGCAGTACTTC. Protein sequence: CASSISASRGTYEQYF.